Each of the 15 T cell receptor beta chains below was sequenced from the same sample in a study of response to subunit inactivated influenza vaccine (dated by TCRdb to 2016 to 2019). Libraries were made using RT-PCR. The instrument given in TCRdb is Illumina HiSeq 2500. The public sequencing data were trimmed at Q25 with fastp and processed into clonotypes with MiXCR by TCRdb, which kept only in-frame beta chains. Duplicate CDR3 protein sequences are folded into a single record with the most common DNA and genes. This sample holds 550,000 to 650,000 distinct CDR3 sequences; around 11% were observed only once. The ten largest make up roughly 10% of the sample. The sample consisted of PBMCs from blood, taken on the day of vaccination. Receptor source: a man aged 45 to 65 who received an inactivated influenza vaccine. Donor details come from another sample of the same person, matched by shared clones.

The chain is built from TRBV24-1 and TRBJ2-3; 7 bases align to TRBD2. From germline, CDR1 is KGHDR and CDR2 SFDVKD. The CDR3 is 14 amino acids. Germline trimming cut 5 bases from V and 3 bases from J; bases unmatched to any gene: 4. The DNA for the CDR3 is TGTGCCACCAGTGGGGCGGGAGAGACAGATACGCAGTATTTT. Residues: CATSGAGETDTQYF.

This clonotype was seen ten or more times. The chain joins TRBV29-1 to TRBJ2-3, with TRBD1 matching 9 bases. Per germline, CDR1 SQVTM and CDR2 ANQGSEA. The V gene end was trimmed by 2 bases and the J gene end by 5 bases; junction bases not matched to a gene: 11. The CDR3 totals 16 residues. This chain's CDR3 is CSVEWGRTGVVDTQYF. DNA for the CDR3: TGCAGCGTTGAATGGGGGCGGACAGGGGTTGTAGATACGCAGTATTTT.

This chain joins TRBV20-1 and TRBJ2-7, with D maybe TRBD2 (5 bases). The CDR3 runs to 16 residues. The germline gives CDR1 DFQATT, CDR2 SNEGSKA (reference sequence). V shed 0 bases and J shed 1 base, with 16 bases lying between them. The chain's CDR3 is CSARDLARPSSYEQYF. In DNA, the CDR3 is TGCAGTGCTAGAGATCTAGCCAGGCCTAGTTCCTACGAGCAGTACTTC.

The J gene is TRBJ2-1, the V gene TRBV12-3 or TRBV12-4, with TRBD2 identical over 12 bases. The J segment lost 6 bases and the V segment lost 10 bases, leaving 7 bases of the junction unmatched. This CDR3 is 14 amino acids long. The CDR3 DNA reads as TGTGCCACCAGCAGACTAGCGGGGGCCAATGAGCAGTTCTTC. Translation gives CATSRLAGANEQFF.

This clonotype was seen a handful of times. The chain combines TRBV21-1 with TRBJ2-3; TRBD1, as called in the table, went unchecked against the DNA. TRBV21-1 is a pseudogene locus. The CDR3 contains 17 residues. The CDR3 spells CASSKDFRAQETDTQYF. The DNA for the CDR3 is TGTGCCAGCAGCAAAGATTTCCGGGCTCAAGAGACAGATACGCAGTATTTT.

This clonotype was counted only a few times. The chain carries TRBV6-5 and TRBJ2-4; 7 bases line up with TRBD2. The germline V gene encodes CDR1 MNHEY and CDR2 SVGAGI. V lost 1 base, J lost 8 bases, and 14 bases stayed unmatched. This CDR3 is built from 17 residues. CDR3 loop: CASSYFSGRDFRDIQYF. CDR3 DNA sequence: TGTGCCAGCAGTTACTTTTCGGGGAGGGATTTCCGAGACATTCAGTACTTC.

This chain links TRBV24-1 with TRBJ2-1, with D unclear. CDR1 and CDR2 from the germline V gene are KGHDR and SFDVKD. This CDR3 region has 17 residues. V was cut by 5 bases and J by 5 bases, with 21 bases left in between. The CDR3 region is CATSGSRVGDLHNEQFF. The CDR3 coding sequence is TGTGCCACCAGTGGATCCCGGGTTGGGGATCTCCACAATGAGCAGTTCTTC.

V and J are TRBV19 and TRBJ2-1, with 12 positions matching TRBD2. CDR1 and CDR2 (germline): LNHDA, SQIVND (reference sequence). J lost 10 bases, V lost 6 bases, and 7 bases had no gene match. This CDR3 has 14 amino acids. CDR3 residues: CASSASGGAREQFF. CDR3 coding DNA: TGTGCCAGTAGCGCTAGCGGGGGGGCGCGGGAGCAGTTCTTC.

The V call is TRBV7-9, the J call TRBJ2-1, with 11 bases aligning to TRBD2. CDR3 length equals 16 residues. With V trimmed by 3 bases and J by 8 bases, 9 bases remained unmatched. CDR1 and CDR2 (germline): SEHNR, FQNEAQ (reference sequence). In DNA form, the CDR3 reads TGTGCCAGCAGCTTCTATTATAGCGGGGGGGCCGATGAGCAGTTCTTC. Protein product: CASSFYYSGGADEQFF.

The CDR3 protein is CASSRRRAIQETQYF. CDR3 coding DNA: TGTGCCAGCAGTCGGAGACGTGCAATACAAGAGACCCAGTACTTC. The V gene is TRBV27, the J gene TRBJ2-5, with no clear D. The CDR3 runs 15 residues. Looked up from germline, CDR1 is MNHEY and CDR2 is SMNVEV (reference sequence). The V end lost 5 bases, the J end lost 2 bases, and 15 bases lay between the germline ends.

J is TRBJ2-1 and V is TRBV20-1; TRBD1 aligns across 7 bases. This CDR3 is 15 amino acids long. Germline-derived CDR1 and CDR2 are DFQATT and SNEGSKA (reference sequence). V lost 1 base and J lost 6; bases outside the gene matches: 9. CDR3 loop: CSARGPGTAFNEQFF. DNA of the CDR3: TGCAGTGCTAGAGGCCCCGGGACAGCCTTCAATGAGCAGTTCTTC.

The table lists this clonotype with a few counts. The rearrangement uses TRBV18 and TRBJ2-1; D is ambiguous. Germline V CDR1 and CDR2: KGHSH, LQKENI. The CDR3 contains 16 residues. The germline V and J ends were trimmed by 2 bases and 1 base, with 12 bases remaining between them. CDR3 amino acids: CASSPAFLSSYNEQFF. The CDR3 region has the DNA TGTGCCAGCTCACCAGCTTTTCTCAGTTCCTACAATGAGCAGTTCTTC.

This clonotype has only a few counts. The CDR3 DNA reads as TGTGCCAGCAGCGTAGCCTGGAGCTCTGGGGCCAACGTCCTGACTTTC. This encodes CASSVAWSSGANVLTF. The chain is built from TRBV9 and TRBJ2-6; D uncertain. V was pared by 0 bases and J by 0 bases, with 7 bases between. Germline V lookup: CDR1 SGDLS, CDR2 YYNGEE. This CDR3 is built from 16 residues.

This clonotype turned up a few times. The chain uses TRBV4-1 and TRBJ1-1; D remains unclear. This CDR3 contains 15 residues. The germline gives CDR1 MGHRA, CDR2 YSYEKL. V lost 4 bases and J lost 4, with 16 bases in between. The CDR3 DNA follows: TGCGCCAGCAGCCGGATAGGACTGGTTGTCACTGAAGCTTTCTTT. Translation: CASSRIGLVVTEAFF.

This clonotype appeared a few times. The rearrangement uses TRBV6-5 and TRBJ2-1, with TRBD1 as a possible D gene (6 bases). Trimming shortened V by 2 bases and J by 8 bases, and 16 bases separated the two germline ends. The CDR3 has 15 amino acids. The germline gives CDR1 MNHEY, CDR2 SVGAGI. The DNA for the CDR3 is TGTGCCAGCAGTTACGGGCAGGGGTTGTACGATGAGCAGTTCTTC. Its protein product is CASSYGQGLYDEQFF.